Listed below are T cell receptor beta chains from one sample, sequenced in a study of T cell repertoires in ileal Crohn's disease. TCRdb keeps only in-frame clones here, not all; method: immunoSEQ multiplex PCR. The sample has approximately 17,000 clones; roughly 80% are singletons. Sample: ileal tissue. The receptor source for this set is an adult with Crohn's disease. Both conserved end residues are part of each CDR3. Each record gives: J gene, clone size, D gene, V gene, CDR3 DNA, CDR3 protein. The D gene is left open where the match is weak. The size of a clone is reported for some rows only, either as once, few or many, or as a class for expanded clones.

TRBJ2-7 | NA | TRBD1 | TRBV7-3 | TGTGCCAGCAGCCGAGGGGGCGGACGAAACTACGAGCAGTACTTC | CASSRGGGRNYEQYF
TRBJ2-2 | NA | TRBD2 | TRBV9 | TGTGCCAGCAGCCTCACTGGGAGGGCGACCGGGGAGCTGTTTTTT | CASSLTGRATGELFF
TRBJ1-1 | NA | NA | TRBV7-2 | TGTGCCAGCAGCTACAACAGGGTTGGAGCTGAAGCTTTCTTT | CASSYNRVGAEAFF
TRBJ2-7 | NA | TRBD1 | TRBV29-1 | TGCAGCACCTGGACAGGTGCTACCTACGAGCAGTACTTC | CSTWTGATYEQYF
TRBJ2-3 | NA | TRBD2 | TRBV6-1 | TGTGCCAGCAGTGAAATGGCGGGGGGGACAGCAGATACGCAGTATTTT | CASSEMAGGTADTQYF
TRBJ2-2 | NA | TRBD2 | TRBV2 | TGTGCCCGAGGGACGCGAGAACCCTGGCGGGGGGCCACCGGGGAGCTGTTTTTT | CARGTREPWRGATGELFF
TRBJ1-6 | NA | TRBD1 | TRBV4-1 | TGCGCCAGCAGCCAATCGCCGGGACAGGGGATTTCACCCCTCCACTTT | CASSQSPGQGISPLHF
TRBJ2-1 | NA | TRBD2 | TRBV9 | TGTGCCAGCAGTGAACTAGCGGGGGCACGCATTCATGAGCAGTTCTTC | CASSELAGARIHEQFF
TRBJ2-2 | once | TRBD2 | TRBV7-8 | TGTGCCAGCAGCTTACTAGCGGGGACCGGGGAGCTGTTTTTT | CASSLLAGTGELFF
TRBJ2-7 | NA | TRBD1 | TRBV6-5 | TGTGCCAGCAGCTACGGCAACAGGGGGCCCTACGAGCAGTACTTC | CASSYGNRGPYEQYF
TRBJ1-6 | NA | NA | TRBV6-5 | TGTGCCAGCAGTTACAGGCAGGGAGGTTCACCCCTCCACTTT | CASSYRQGGSPLHF
TRBJ1-2 | NA | NA | TRBV5-1 | TGCGCCAGCAGCTATCAGTTGGACAGTCTTGGCTACACCTTC | CASSYQLDSLGYTF
TRBJ1-4 | few | NA | TRBV18 | TGTGCCAGCTCACCGGAGATCGCAACTAATGAAAAACTGTTTTTT | CASSPEIATNEKLFF
TRBJ2-4 | NA | TRBD1 | TRBV15 | TGTGCCACCACCCCGGGACAGGGGGCGGTAATGGCCAAAAACATTCAGTACTTC | CATTPGQGAVMAKNIQYF
TRBJ1-2 | NA | TRBD1 | TRBV25-1 | TGTGCCAGCTGGAAGGGGGCGGGAGGCTACACCTTC | CASWKGAGGYTF
TRBJ2-1 | once | TRBD1 | TRBV5-1 | TGCGCCAGCAGCTTACAGGGGGTTAATGAGCAGTTCTTC | CASSLQGVNEQFF
TRBJ2-2 | NA | NA | TRBV5-5 | TGTGCCAGCAGCTTGGACATGACCGGGGAGCTGTTTTTT | CASSLDMTGELFF
TRBJ1-1 | NA | NA | TRBV19 | TGTGCCAGCTTTTTGATGGGAGGAAGCACTGAAGCTTTCTTT | CASFLMGGSTEAFF
TRBJ1-6 | NA | NA | TRBV7-9 | TGTGCCAGCAGCTTAGACCCCCCGAGCTCCTATAATTCACCCCTCCACTTT | CASSLDPPSSYNSPLHF
TRBJ1-2 | once | NA | TRBV4-3 | TGCGCCAGCAGCCACCGGGACATGGGAGAATATACTAACTATGGCTACACCTTC | CASSHRDMGEYTNYGYTF
TRBJ2-7 | NA | TRBD2 | TRBV4-1 | TGCGCCAGCAGCCAAGTCCTAGCGGGGGATCCTTTTGGCAACTACGAGCAGTACTTC | CASSQVLAGDPFGNYEQYF
TRBJ2-7 | NA | TRBD2 | TRBV11-1 | TGTGCCAGCAGCCTAAGCGGGGGGGCCTACGAGCAGTACTTC | CASSLSGGAYEQYF
TRBJ1-2 | once | TRBD1 | TRBV10-3 | TGTGCCATCAGATCAAACAGGGGACAATCCAACTATGGCTACACCTTC | CAIRSNRGQSNYGYTF
TRBJ1-3 | few | TRBD1 | TRBV18 | TGTGCCAGCTCCCTCGACAGGGGAGCTGGAAACACCATATATTTT | CASSLDRGAGNTIYF
TRBJ1-2 | NA | NA | TRBV11-2 | TGTGCCAGCAGCTTAGATCAGAGGGTTGGCTACACCTTC | CASSLDQRVGYTF
TRBJ2-7 | NA | NA | TRBV10-3 | TGTGCCATCAGTGAGTCGTACATAGCCGGCAGCCTAACTGGGTACGAGCAGTACTTC | CAISESYIAGSLTGYEQYF
TRBJ1-2 | once | NA | TRBV6-5 | TGTGCCAGCAGTAACATGCCCCTCAACGGCTACACCTTC | CASSNMPLNGYTF
TRBJ2-1 | few | TRBD2 | TRBV19 | TGTGCCAGTAGTATAGTTTCCAGCGGGGGGAATGAGCAGTTCTTC | CASSIVSSGGNEQFF
TRBJ2-5 | NA | TRBD1 | TRBV10-3 | TGTGCCATCAGTGGGGACAGGGACGAGACCCAGTACTTC | CAISGDRDETQYF
TRBJ1-6 | NA | TRBD1 | TRBV7-2 | TGTGCCAGCAGCCTCGACAGGGCTAATTCACCCCTCCACTTT | CASSLDRANSPLHF
TRBJ1-3 | NA | NA | TRBV2 | TGTGCCAGCAGTGAACAAGGAAACACCATATATTTT | CASSEQGNTIYF
TRBJ2-7 | NA | TRBD1 | TRBV7-2 | TGTGCCAGCAGCGTCGGGACAGGGTATGAAGGTGAGCAGTACTTC | CASSVGTGYEGEQYF
TRBJ2-7 | NA | TRBD1 | TRBV7-9 | TGTGCCAGCAGCAGACAGGGCTACGAGCAGTACTTC | CASSRQGYEQYF
TRBJ2-3 | NA | NA | TRBV11-3 | TGTGCCAGCAGCCCCGGGGACAAAGATACGCAGTATTTT | CASSPGDKDTQYF
TRBJ1-2 | NA | NA | TRBV5-1 | TGCGCCAGCAGCTTGGGGGGGGGCAAGGACTATGGCTACACCTTC | CASSLGGGKDYGYTF
TRBJ1-1 | NA | NA | TRBV19 | TGTGCCAGTAGTATCCGGGACACCCCGGACACTGAAGCTTTCTTT | CASSIRDTPDTEAFF
TRBJ2-7 | NA | NA | TRBV10-3 | TGTGCCATCAGACTAGATGGTCCCTACGAGCAGTACTTC | CAIRLDGPYEQYF
TRBJ1-4 | NA | NA | TRBV9 | TGTGCCAGCAGCGCAAACCCCATGACAGGAACTAATGAAAAACTGTTTTTT | CASSANPMTGTNEKLFF
TRBJ1-2 | NA | TRBD1 | TRBV7-9 | TGTGCCAGCAGCTTAGAACGGACAGGCGGGCATGGCTACACCTTC | CASSLERTGGHGYTF
TRBJ2-7 | NA | NA | TRBV19 | TGTGCCAGTAGTATAAGTGGCAGGGGAAACGAGCAGTACTTC | CASSISGRGNEQYF
TRBJ2-2 | NA | NA | TRBV7-6 | TGTGCCAGCAGCTCAATACCAGGGGGGAGGATCGGCGGGGAGCTGTTTTTT | CASSSIPGGRIGGELFF
TRBJ2-7 | few | NA | TRBV7-2 | TGTGCCAGCAGCTTAGCGGGCAGTACTTCCTACGAGCAGTACTTC | CASSLAGSTSYEQYF
TRBJ1-5 | NA | NA | TRBV30 | TGTGCCTGTAGCGGGGGGGGCCGGCAGCCCCAGCATTTT | CACSGGGRQPQHF
TRBJ1-1 | NA | NA | TRBV19 | TGTGCCAGTAGTATTCTCGGGTTGTCAGGGTCCGGGTTCGCCCGGTCAACTTTCTTT | CASSILGLSGSGFARSTFF
TRBJ1-2 | once | TRBD1 | TRBV19 | TGTGCCAGTAGTTACAGGGGTCTAGCCTGGGGCTACACCTTC | CASSYRGLAWGYTF
TRBJ2-3 | once | NA | TRBV4-3 | TGCGCCAGCAGCCAGCAGGGGTCTAGCACAGATACGCAGTATTTT | CASSQQGSSTDTQYF
TRBJ2-7 | NA | NA | TRBV12-5 | TGTGCTAGTGGTGCGGGTAGCTCCTACGAGCAGTACTTC | CASGAGSSYEQYF